This TCR beta chain was sequenced during a study of response to subunit inactivated influenza vaccine. Study-wide findings and caveats: Few new T cells, the authors suggested, are recruited by each seasonal influenza vaccination.

MiXCR, applied by TCRdb to the RT-PCR reads, yields one record per CDR3 protein. The data hold a few hundred thousand distinct CDR3 sequences, with 12% to 15% observed a single time. With regard to this clonotype: Its antigen is not identified.

J lost 15 bases, V lost 7 bases, and 14 bases had no gene match. The germline V gene has CDR1 MNHEY and CDR2 SVGEGT. The CDR3 contains 13 residues. The specimen was PBMCs from blood, collected 12 days after vaccination. The chain combines TRBV6-2 or TRBV6-3 with TRBJ2-1; 8 positions match TRBD2. This clonotype was sampled from a man aged 45-60 years who received an inactivated influenza vaccine. CDR3 sequence: CASTTQYGGGPFF. The DNA for the CDR3 is TGTGCCAGCACAACGCAATACGGGGGGGGGCCGTTCTTC.